These 15 T cell receptor beta chains came from one sample sequenced in a study of T cell responses to AZD1222 COVID-19 vaccine. Measured with immunoSEQ multiplex PCR; TCRdb has only the in-frame clones, and not every one. The data contain roughly 120,000 clones, over 85% of them singletons. Sequenced material: peripheral blood, taken on day 0 of AZD1222 vaccination. The receptors derive from an adult in good health.

There are a few counts of this clone. The rearrangement joins TRBV15 to TRBJ1-1; D not resolved. Germline CDR1 reads LNHNV; CDR2 reads YYDKDF (reference sequence). There are 19 residues in the CDR3. V was pared by 1 base and J by 1 base, with 22 bases between. The DNA for the CDR3 is TGTGCCACCAGCAGAGGTCACGGGTCGAGAGGCAGAACGAACACTGAAGCTTTCTTT. This translates into CATSRGHGSRGRTNTEAFF.

The chain couples TRBV6-2 or TRBV6-3 to TRBJ1-1; possibly TRBD1 for D (6 bases). Trimming stripped 2 bases from V and 2 bases from J, with 15 bases between. The germline V gene encodes CDR1 MNHEY and CDR2 SVGEGT. The CDR3 extends over 16 amino acids. The CDR3 DNA reads as TGTGCCAGCAGTTACACAAACAGGGTGATCAACACTGAAGCTTTCTTT. Amino acid sequence: CASSYTNRVINTEAFF.

The CDR3 DNA reads TGTGCCAGCAGCTGGGGGGGGGACAGGAGGTATCAGCCCCAGCATTTT. Encoded protein: CASSWGGDRRYQPQHF. The rearrangement uses TRBV7-8 and TRBJ1-5, with 8 bases matching TRBD1. The CDR3 is 16 amino acids. Trimming cost V 4 bases and J 5 bases; bases outside gene matches: 10. Germline V CDR1 and CDR2: SGHVS, FQNEAQ. The entire variable domain, with the rest obtained from reference TRBV7-8 and TRBJ1-5, is as follows: GAGVSQSPRYKVAKRGQDVALRCDPISGHVSLFWYQQALGQGPEFLTYFQNEAQLDKSGLPSDRFFAERPEGSVSTLKIQRTQQEDSAVYLCASSWGGDRRYQPQHFGDGTRLSIL.

The chain uses TRBV6-4 and TRBJ2-2; D may be TRBD2 (6 bases). V was clipped by 5 bases and J by 1 base, with 11 bases between them. CDR1 is MRHNA and CDR2 is SNTAGT in the germline V gene. The CDR3 consists of 15 residues. CDR3 region: CASSTGTQNTGELFF. CDR3 DNA: TGTGCCAGCAGTACCGGGACTCAGAACACCGGGGAGCTGTTTTTT.

The chain employs TRBV10-2 and TRBJ1-6; D ambiguous. This CDR3 region has 15 residues. Germline V lookup: CDR1 WSHSY, CDR2 SAAADI. V lost 5 bases, J lost 7 bases, and 15 bases lay in between. DNA for the CDR3: TGCGCCAGCAGTCGGACCCCCTATGAAAATTCACCCCTCCACTTT. Its protein product is CASSRTPYENSPLHF.

V usage is TRBV11-2 and J usage is TRBJ2-3, with a possible D match to TRBD1 (6 bases). V lost 2 bases and J 5 bases, leaving 8 bases between the germline ends. The germline V gene encodes CDR1 SGHAT and CDR2 FQNNGV. The length of the CDR3 is 13 residues. The DNA for the CDR3 is TGTGCCAGCAGCTTAAAACAGGGAGATACGCAGTATTTT. Protein product: CASSLKQGDTQYF.

The chain combines TRBV7-3 with TRBJ2-5; 9 nucleotides line up with TRBD2. CDR1 is SGHTA and CDR2 is FQGTGA in the germline V gene. This CDR3 is 15 amino acids long. The J segment lost 5 bases and the V segment lost 2 bases, leaving 6 bases of the junction unmatched. CDR3 nucleotide sequence: TGTGCCAGCAGCTTATCGGCGGGAGGGGTGGAGACCCAGTACTTC. Translated, it gives CASSLSAGGVETQYF.

This chain joins TRBV9 and TRBJ1-6, with D hard to call. Germline V gene data show CDR1 as SGDLS and CDR2 as YYNGEE. The CDR3 contains 17 residues. The V end lost 3 bases, the J end lost 0 bases, and 13 bases lay between the germline ends. CDR3 DNA sequence: TGTGCCAGCAGCGCCCAACCCGACTACTCCTATAATTCACCCCTCCACTTT. It codes for CASSAQPDYSYNSPLHF.

Details on this clone: Compared with germline, one end of the junction differs, possibly owing to a read error. The chain is built from TRBV28 and TRBJ2-7, with 12 bases identical to TRBD1. The germline gives CDR1 MDHEN, CDR2 SYDVKM. This CDR3 spans 15 amino acids. The CDR3: CASSPPGQGAYEQYF. As DNA, the CDR3 is TGTGCCAGCAGTCCCCCGGGACAGGGGGCCTATGAGCAGTACTTC.

This chain links TRBV6-5 with TRBJ2-3; 9 bases match TRBD2. Per germline, CDR1 MNHEY and CDR2 SVGAGI. The CDR3 has 16 residues. The V and J ends lost 0 bases and 4 bases, in that order; junction bases with no gene match: 5. In nucleotides, the CDR3 is TGTGCCAGCAGTTACTCGGCTAGCGGGGTAGCAGATACGCAGTATTTT. It encodes CASSYSASGVADTQYF.

The J gene is TRBJ1-4, the V gene TRBV9; no clear D gene. The V end lost 4 bases, the J end lost 3 bases, and 16 bases lay between the germline ends. CDR3 length equals 16 residues. The germline CDR1 and CDR2 sequences are SGDLS and YYNGEE. The CDR3 region is CASSHMGFGANEKLFF. CDR3 nucleotides: TGTGCCAGCAGCCACATGGGGTTTGGGGCTAATGAAAAACTGTTTTTT.

V and J are TRBV28 and TRBJ2-7; possibly TRBD1 for D (6 bases). V was pared by 5 bases and J by 1 base, with 15 bases between. CDR3 length: 15 amino acids. The germline V gene encodes CDR1 MDHEN and CDR2 SYDVKM. CDR3: CASSLRTDRSYEQYF. Written as DNA, the CDR3 is TGTGCCAGCAGTCTCCGGACAGACCGATCCTACGAGCAGTACTTC.

For this clone: The DNA is omitted, as the CDR3 cannot be located on it reliably, and the CDR3 follows TCRdb's listing. The chain's CDR3 is CASTSGQGQNEQFF. V usage is TRBV19 and J usage is TRBJ2-1; TRBD1 was called by the table and not checked on the DNA. Germline V gene data show CDR1 as LNHDA and CDR2 as SQIVND (reference sequence). The CDR3 contains 14 residues when both ends are counted.

This sequence joins TRBV27 and TRBJ1-5; 9 nucleotides line up with TRBD1. Germline-derived CDR1 and CDR2 are MNHEY and SMNVEV (reference sequence). CDR3 length: 19 amino acids. V lost 6 bases, J lost 0 bases, and 15 bases stayed unmatched. CDR3 loop: CASRGPGTGSLFSNQPQHF. The DNA of the CDR3 is TGTGCCAGCAGGGGACCCGGGACAGGGTCACTTTTTAGCAATCAGCCCCAGCATTTT.

The table lists this clone with a few counts. This chain links TRBV13 with TRBJ2-2, with TRBD2 as a possible D gene (6 bases). Deletions cut 5 bases from V and 5 bases from J, with 12 bases between. The CDR3 sequence is 14 residues long. Germline V lookup: CDR1 PRHDT, CDR2 FYEKMQ (reference sequence). As DNA, the CDR3 is TGTGCCAGCAGCCTGGGGAGGACGACCGGGGAGCTGTTTTTT. Encoded protein: CASSLGRTTGELFF.